The 22 T cell receptor beta chains in this list originate from one sample, sequenced in a study of T cells expressing NK-cell markers (dated by TCRdb to about 2020). Libraries were constructed by 5' RACE. TCRdb names Illumina HiSeq 2000 as the instrument used. Based on TCRdb reprocessing of the reads, there is one entry per CDR3 protein sequence, and DNA is missing. The table for this sample records 300,000 to 450,000 distinct CDR3 sequences. The ten largest make up under 6.5% of the sample. The sample was blood T cells: a sorted CD56 or NKG2C T cell subset, CD4+ or CD8+ T cells, or bulk PBMC T cells (not recorded which). The origin of the receptors is a man between 18 and 69 years old in good health.

V gene TRBV28 combines with J gene TRBJ2-7; TCRdb's D gene call, TRBD1, goes unchecked for lack of DNA. Germline assignment: CDR1 MDHEN and CDR2 SYDVKM. The CDR3 has 15 residues. CDR3 loop: CASSSMTGTGYEQYF.

The V gene is TRBV5-1, the J gene TRBJ2-7. Germline lookup yields CDR1 SGHRS and CDR2 YFSETQ. The CDR3 extends over 13 amino acids. CDR3 region: CASSPLDPVGEYF.

This sequence joins TRBV19 and TRBJ1-4; with no DNA, the TCRdb D assignment of TRBD1 cannot be verified. The CDR3 spans 15 residues. Germline CDR1 LNHDA, CDR2 SQIVND (reference sequence). The CDR3 loop is CASTKSGTPHEKLFF.

This rearrangement joins TRBV12-3 or TRBV12-4 to TRBJ2-5; TCRdb selects TRBD1, and the lack of DNA leaves this call unchecked. The CDR3 length is 15 residues. The CDR3 protein is CASGRTGQSRETQYF.

V gene TRBV19 combines with J gene TRBJ1-5; TCRdb selects TRBD1, and the lack of DNA leaves this call unchecked. This CDR3 comprises 14 residues. Germline CDR1 reads LNHDA; CDR2 reads SQIVND (reference sequence). CDR3 amino acids: CASSYSPRGQPQHF.

The rearrangement joins TRBV12-3 or TRBV12-4 to TRBJ1-1; with no DNA, the TCRdb D assignment of TRBD1 cannot be verified. This CDR3 is built from 15 residues. The CDR3 sequence is CASTPRRIRVTEAFF.

The gene calls are TRBV6-5 and TRBJ1-1; TCRdb names TRBD1, which stays unverified in the absence of DNA. Germline values: CDR1 MNHEY, CDR2 SVGAGI. This CDR3 has 15 amino acids. The CDR3 sequence: CASTLDRGPTDEAFF.

V and J are TRBV12-3 or TRBV12-4 and TRBJ1-3. CDR3 size: 16 residues. CDR3 sequence reads: CASSPLAVNSGNTIYF.

The chain links TRBV29-1 to TRBJ1-2; TCRdb reports TRBD1, a call that lacks DNA to check it against. The CDR3 is 11 amino acids. Germline values: CDR1 SQVTM, CDR2 ANQGSEA. CDR3 sequence reads: CMLRDRDGYTF.

The chain is built from TRBV20-1 and TRBJ2-7; TCRdb names TRBD2, which stays unverified in the absence of DNA. Germline V gene lookup returns CDR1 DFQATT and CDR2 SNEGSKA (reference sequence). This CDR3 contains 16 residues. The CDR3 sequence: CSARDHRGEGFYEQYF.

The chain links TRBV5-1 to TRBJ2-1; TCRdb outputs TRBD2, but without DNA this stays unchecked. The CDR3 sequence is 17 residues long. Germline CDR1 reads SGHRS; CDR2 reads YFSETQ. The CDR3 loop reads CASSSDPSGGSYNEQFF.

The chain uses TRBV5-1 and TRBJ2-5; checking the TCRdb D call of TRBD2 is not possible without DNA. The CDR3 loop spans 17 amino acids. Germline loops: CDR1 SGHRS, CDR2 YFSETQ. CDR3 sequence reads: CASSFSGTSGGYETQYF.

The chain recombines TRBV7-9 with TRBJ1-1; the TCRdb D gene call, TRBD1, has no DNA to confirm it. Germline V CDR1 and CDR2: SEHNR, FQNEAQ (reference sequence). This CDR3 comprises 15 residues. CDR3 sequence reads: CASSRNPGAGTEAFF.

The rearrangement links TRBV27 to TRBJ2-5. CDR1 and CDR2 (germline): MNHEY, SMNVEV (reference sequence). The CDR3 is 15 amino acids. CDR3: CASSRRRGHQETQYF.

The V gene is TRBV2, the J gene TRBJ2-7. CDR3 size: 15 residues. The germline V gene encodes CDR1 SNHLY and CDR2 FYNNEI. The CDR3 sequence is CASSGRMNRPYEQYF. Full variable domain (outside the CDR3, taken from reference TRBV2 and TRBJ2-7): EPEVTQTPSHQVTQMGQEVILRCVPISNHLYFYWYRQILGQKVEFLVSFYNNEISEKSEIFDDQFSVERPDGSNFTLKIRSTKLEDSAMYFCASSGRMNRPYEQYFGPGTRLTVT.

This chain uses TRBV20-1 with TRBJ1-6. This CDR3 has 12 amino acids. CDR1 and CDR2 (germline): DFQATT, SNEGSKA (reference sequence). CDR3 region: CSARESSPPLHF.

This chain links TRBV10-3 with TRBJ2-7. Germline CDR1 is ENHRY and CDR2 is SYGVKD. The CDR3 covers 11 residues. The chain's CDR3 is CAISASYEQYF.

The CDR3 spells CASSFHPGELFF. The chain employs TRBV12-3 or TRBV12-4 and TRBJ2-2. The length of the CDR3 is 12 residues.

The chain employs TRBV6-1 and TRBJ2-2; TCRdb lists TRBD1, though no DNA is available to test this call. Germline loops: CDR1 MNHNS, CDR2 SASEGT. The CDR3 has 14 residues. The CDR3 loop is CATAGTDRTGELFF.

The J gene is TRBJ2-7, the V gene TRBV14; TCRdb calls TRBD2, which cannot be checked without DNA. CDR1 is SGHDN and CDR2 is FVKESK in the germline V gene. CDR3 length: 15 residues. The CDR3 is CASSQDWRSVGEQYF.

J is TRBJ2-4 and V is TRBV7-9; TCRdb reports TRBD1, a call that lacks DNA to check it against. Germline V gene lookup returns CDR1 SEHNR and CDR2 FQNEAQ (reference sequence). The length of the CDR3 is 13 residues. CDR3 protein: CASSPSWAGIQYF.

J is TRBJ2-5 and V is TRBV7-2. The CDR3 has 13 residues. The germline V gene encodes CDR1 SGHTA and CDR2 FQGNSA. CDR3 loop: CASSFSGFETQYF.